This T cell receptor (beta chain) was profiled in a study of shared clonotypes between healthy human individuals. The study, taken as a whole, reports: Clonotypes shared by all four sorted-subset donors had higher generation probabilities than non-shared clonotypes.

Comment on this clone: Its cognate antigen is unknown.

Clones were read by immunoSEQ multiplex PCR, and TCRdb kept only the in-frame ones, dropping some. The data hold more than 150,000 clones, with just under 95% observed a single time. The CDR3 runs to 12 residues. V was clipped by 2 bases and J by 2 bases, with 1 base between them. Germline CDR1 reads SGHDN; CDR2 reads FVKESK. The sequenced material came from naive CD4+ T cells sorted from blood. Subset specified: CD45RA+ positively selected. The chain has TRBV14 and TRBJ2-4; D unresolved. The receptor was derived from a woman between 25 and 40 years old in good health. The CDR3 spells CASSQTKNIQYF. The CDR3 DNA reads as TGTGCCAGCAGCCAAACCAAAAACATTCAGTACTTC.